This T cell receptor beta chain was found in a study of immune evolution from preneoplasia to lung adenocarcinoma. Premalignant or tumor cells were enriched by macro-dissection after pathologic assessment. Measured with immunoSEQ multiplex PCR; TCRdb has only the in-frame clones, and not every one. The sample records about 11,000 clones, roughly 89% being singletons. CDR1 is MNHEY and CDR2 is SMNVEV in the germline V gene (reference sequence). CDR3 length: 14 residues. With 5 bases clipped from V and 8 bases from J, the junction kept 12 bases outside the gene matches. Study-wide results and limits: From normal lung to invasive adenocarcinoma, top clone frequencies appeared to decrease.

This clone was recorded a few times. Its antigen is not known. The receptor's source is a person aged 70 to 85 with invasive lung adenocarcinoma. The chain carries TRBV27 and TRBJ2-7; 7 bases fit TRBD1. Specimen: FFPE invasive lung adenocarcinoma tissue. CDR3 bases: TGTGCCAGCAGTCAAACAGGGGCCACTATGAAGCAGTACTTC. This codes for CASSQTGATMKQYF.